The 14 T cell receptor beta chains reported below all come from one sample, sequenced in a study of tumor-infiltrating lymphocytes in primary liver carcinoma. Blood RNA was derived from unsorted whole blood, and germline DNA was extracted too. Making TCR beta cDNA involved roughly 500 ng total RNA and a constant-region primer. Libraries of TCR beta came from three nested multiplex PCR rounds with slightly modified ARM-PCR. A C-beta reverse primer and TRBV1-TRBV30 forward primers served in each of the first two PCR rounds, at ten to eleven cycles apiece. TCRdb reprocessed the multiplex PCR reads via MiXCR and lists one record per CDR3 protein. The profile covers roughly 180,000 distinct CDR3 sequences, with around 60% appearing a single time and 65% to 80% taken by the ten largest. Sequencing was carried out using peripheral blood. The source is a man between 40 and 49 years old with primary liver carcinoma and hepatitis B virus infection.

In its sample, this clonotype was seen many times. V is TRBV11-2 and J is TRBJ2-7; D gene unclear. There are 11 residues in the CDR3. Trimming removed 5 bases from V and 2 bases from J, with 4 bases in between. Per germline, CDR1 SGHAT and CDR2 FQNNGV. The CDR3 is CASSPAYEQYF. DNA for the CDR3: TGTGCCAGCAGCCCCGCCTACGAGCAGTACTTC.

This sequence joins TRBV6-1 and TRBJ2-7; 8 bases align to TRBD2. This CDR3 is 14 amino acids long. Germline-derived CDR1 and CDR2 are MNHNS and SASEGT. V dropped 8 bases and J dropped 2; count of bases not matched to a gene: 8. Here the CDR3 reads CASGTTSGTYEQYF. CDR3 DNA: TGTGCCAGCGGGACCACTAGCGGAACCTACGAGCAGTACTTC.

Details on this clonotype: One base away lies a much larger clone, so this may be a sequencing read error. The chain couples TRBV11-3 to TRBJ2-2, with D maybe TRBD2 (6 bases). The CDR3 sequence is 16 residues long. Germline values: CDR1 SGHNT, CDR2 YENEEA. V was shortened by 6 bases and J by 3 bases, with 17 bases between the two germline ends. CDR3 sequence: CASRSGAGLDTGELFF. The CDR3 DNA reads TGTGCCAGCAGGTCCGGGGCGGGATTAGACACCGGGGAGCTGTTTTTT.

The rearrangement joins TRBV6-6 to TRBJ2-2; tentatively, D is TRBD1 or TRBD2 (5 bases each). This CDR3 has 18 amino acids. Germline V gene data show CDR1 as MNHNY and CDR2 as SVGAGI (reference sequence). V dropped 1 base and J dropped 1 base, with 16 bases sitting between them. CDR3 coding DNA: TGTGCCAGCAGTTACTTAACCCCGGGACCTCAGAACACCGGGGAGCTGTTTTTT. This gives the protein CASSYLTPGPQNTGELFF.

This clonotype showed up just a few times. The junction departs from germline at one end; a sequencing error may be responsible. V is TRBV13 and J is TRBJ2-7, with 10 nucleotides matching TRBD1. This CDR3 region has 16 residues. Germline V gene sequence: CDR1 PRHDT, CDR2 FYEKMQ (reference sequence). In DNA, the CDR3 is TGTGCCAGCAGTTTAGACAGGGGGCGTCCACCCTACGAGCAGTACTTC. Translating gives CASSLDRGRPPYEQYF.

This clonotype has more than one count but fewer than ten. V and J are TRBV30 and TRBJ2-3; weak D call: TRBD2 (5 bases). This CDR3 comprises 20 residues. Germline lookup yields CDR1 GTSNPN and CDR2 SVGIG (reference sequence). Trimming took off 2 bases at V and 4 bases at J, with 31 bases between the two ends. The CDR3 DNA sequence: TGTGCCTGGAGTCCCCAACTGGGTAGCGAGTTGCCCGTCTCCCCAGATACGCAGTATTTT. It codes for CAWSPQLGSELPVSPDTQYF.

Notes on this clonotype: Its ends do not fully match the called genes, so a read error is possible. The V call is TRBV10-3, the J call TRBJ2-5; D may be TRBD1 or TRBD2 (5 bases each). CDR3 length: 15 amino acids. From germline, CDR1 is ENHRY and CDR2 SYGVKD. The DNA of the CDR3 is TGTGCCATCGGTCAAAAACAGGTGGAGGAAGAGACTCAGTACTTC. Protein sequence: CAIGQKQVEEETQYF.

The chain has TRBV10-3 and TRBJ1-1; D unresolved. The CDR3 runs 11 residues. The germline gives CDR1 ENHRY, CDR2 SYGVKD. Trimming took off 8 bases at V and 3 bases at J, with 7 bases between the two ends. The CDR3 region has the DNA TGTGCCATCGTAGTGGACACTGAAGCTTTCTTT. The encoded protein is CAIVVDTEAFF.

The V gene is TRBV11-2, the J gene TRBJ2-7, with unresolved D. Germline values: CDR1 SGHAT, CDR2 FQNNGV. This CDR3 region has 14 residues. The germline V and J ends were trimmed by 4 bases and 7 bases, with 17 bases remaining between them. CDR3 sequence (DNA): TGTGCCAGCAGCTCCCGACAAGGAAGGGATGAGCAGTACTTC. This sequence encodes CASSSRQGRDEQYF. Full variable domain (outside the CDR3, taken from reference TRBV11-2 and TRBJ2-7): EAGVAQSPRYKIIEKRQSVAFWCNPISGHATLYWYQQILGQGPKLLIQFQNNGVVDDSQLPKDRFSAERLKGVDSTLKIQPAKLEDSAVYLCASSSRQGRDEQYFGPGTRLTVT.

Comments on this clonotype: A junction end diverges from the germline sequence, so it may reflect a read error. V gene TRBV11-1 combines with J gene TRBJ1-6, with TRBD1 as a possible D gene (5 bases). The V gene's germline CDR1 is SGHAT and CDR2 FQDESV (reference sequence). The CDR3 extends over 14 amino acids. The CDR3 loop reads CTSGYDSGNSPLHF. The CDR3 DNA is TGTACCAGCGGCTATGACAGCGGGAATTCACCCCTCCACTTT.

In the case of this clonotype: At one end the junction does not follow the germline gene, possibly because of a read error. The chain has TRBV11-2 and TRBJ2-2, with D perhaps TRBD2 (5 bases). The CDR3 length is 14 residues. CDR1 SGHAT and CDR2 FQNNGV come from the germline V gene. The CDR3 DNA reads as TGTGCCAGCAGCTTCTCGCAGATGATCGGGGAGTTGTTTTTT. Translation gives CASSFSQMIGELFF.

For this clonotype: This clone may be a read error of a much larger clone one base away. The final CDR3 position lacks the conserved phenylalanine or tryptophan, pointing to a likely read error. CDR3: CASSKTSGRAYEQYL. CDR3 DNA sequence: TGTGCCAGCAGCAAAACTAGCGGGAGGGCCTACGAGCAGTACTTA. The chain links TRBV6-5 to TRBJ2-7; 13 bases line up with TRBD2. CDR3 length equals 15 residues. Losses at the gene ends were 6 bases for V and 2 bases for J; bases not matched to a gene: 4. The germline gives CDR1 MNHEY, CDR2 SVGAGI.

This clonotype was counted once. The chain combines TRBV7-9 with TRBJ2-7; no reliable D call. This CDR3 has 12 residues. V was trimmed by 0 bases and J by 7 bases, leaving 7 bases between them. Germline CDR1 reads SEHNR; CDR2 reads FQNEAQ (reference sequence). The chain's CDR3 is CASSLALQEQYF. The DNA of the CDR3 is TGTGCCAGCAGCTTAGCACTTCAGGAGCAGTACTTC.

The V call is TRBV4-1, the J call TRBJ2-1; D ambiguous. CDR3 length: 15 residues. Trimming pared 6 bases from V and 0 bases from J, leaving 12 bases between. In germline, CDR1 is MGHRA, CDR2 YSYEKL. CDR3: CASRPGQYSYNEQFF. The DNA of the CDR3 is TGCGCCAGCAGACCAGGCCAATACTCCTACAATGAGCAGTTCTTC.